This TCR beta chain was sequenced in a study of T cell repertoires in ileal Crohn's disease. The V gene end was trimmed by 7 bases and the J gene end by 5 bases; junction bases not matched to a gene: 6. This CDR3 region has 12 residues. The germline gives CDR1 SQVTM, CDR2 ANQGSEA. Details on this clone: The target antigen is unknown.

The repertoire was sequenced with immunoSEQ multiplex PCR; TCRdb's copy has only in-frame clones and lacks some. The sample lists fewer than 3,000 clones; about 76% were seen once. Notes on the study in general: Mucosal expansions were suggested to be mainly CD8 T cells. Endoscopic recurrence occurred in every patient whose clonality exceeded 26.8%. Clonal expansions were more frequent in active smokers than non-smokers at surgery.

Time point reported: proximal margin of the surgical specimen (macroscopically non-inflamed). Patients were adults with ileal or ileocolonic Crohn's disease needing resection. This chain links TRBV29-1 with TRBJ2-7; 9 bases agree with TRBD1. The clonotype was recovered from an adult with Crohn's disease. Sample: ileal tissue. The CDR3: CSGGTGNDEQYF. As DNA, the CDR3 is TGCAGCGGGGGGACAGGGAACGACGAGCAGTACTTC.